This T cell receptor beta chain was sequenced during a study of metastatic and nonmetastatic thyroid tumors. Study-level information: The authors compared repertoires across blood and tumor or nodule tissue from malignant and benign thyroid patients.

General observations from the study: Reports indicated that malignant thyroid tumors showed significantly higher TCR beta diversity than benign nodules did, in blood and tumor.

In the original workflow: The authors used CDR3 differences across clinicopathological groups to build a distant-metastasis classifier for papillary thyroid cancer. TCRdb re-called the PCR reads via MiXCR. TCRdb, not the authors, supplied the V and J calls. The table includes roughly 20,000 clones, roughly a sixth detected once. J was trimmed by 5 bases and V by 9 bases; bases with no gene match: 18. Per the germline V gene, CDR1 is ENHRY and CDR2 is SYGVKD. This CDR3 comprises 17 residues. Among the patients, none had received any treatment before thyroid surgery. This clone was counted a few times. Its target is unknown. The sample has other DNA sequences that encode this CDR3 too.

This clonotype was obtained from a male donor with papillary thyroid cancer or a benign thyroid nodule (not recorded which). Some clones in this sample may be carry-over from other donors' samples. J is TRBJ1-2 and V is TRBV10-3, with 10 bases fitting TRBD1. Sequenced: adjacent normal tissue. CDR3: CAISGGGDRGLEYGYTF. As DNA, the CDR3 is TGTGCCATTAGCGGAGGAGGGGACAGGGGATTGGAATATGGCTACACCTTC.